This passage covers 5 T cell receptor beta chains from one sample sequenced in a study of blood T cell repertoires in COVID-19. TCRdb's table, derived via immunoSEQ multiplex PCR, lists solely in-frame clones and lacks some. The sample consists of about 140,000 clones, around nine tenths of them appearing once. Source material: peripheral blood. Receptor source: a man aged 50-60 years with active or convalescent COVID-19.

This sequence joins TRBV18 and TRBJ2-2, with 7 bases identical to TRBD1. The CDR3 totals 16 residues. V was pared by 3 bases and J by 2 bases, with 6 bases of the junction left unmatched. Germline CDR1 reads KGHSH; CDR2 reads LQKENI. CDR3 loop: CASSPYSGGNTGELFF. CDR3 DNA: TGTGCCAGCTCACCGTATTCAGGGGGAAACACCGGGGAGCTGTTTTTT.

This clone appeared a few times. The V gene is TRBV6-2 or TRBV6-3, the J gene TRBJ1-6; 7 bases agree with TRBD1. This CDR3 region has 18 residues. V lost 6 bases, J lost 9 bases, and 20 bases stayed unmatched. CDR1 MNHEY and CDR2 SVGEGT come from the germline V gene. This CDR3 reads CASSLRTGTDATSSPLHF. The CDR3 coding sequence is TGTGCCAGCAGCCTACGAACAGGGACAGATGCTACCAGTTCACCCCTCCACTTT.

The rearrangement joins TRBV12-5 to TRBJ2-3, with D perhaps matching TRBD1 (5 bases). The CDR3 runs to 16 residues. CDR1 LGHNT and CDR2 FRNRAP come from the germline V gene. Trimming pared 1 base from V and 0 bases from J, leaving 11 bases between. CDR3: CASGLGQQVSTDTQYF. The CDR3 DNA reads TGTGCTAGTGGTTTGGGACAACAGGTTAGCACAGATACGCAGTATTTT.

The chain carries TRBV28 and TRBJ1-5, with 9 bases aligning to TRBD1. CDR1 is MDHEN, CDR2 SYDVKM, per germline. Trimming took 4 bases from V and 4 from J; bases not matched to a gene: 2. The CDR3 is made up of 14 amino acids. The CDR3 region is CASSSDRGNQPQHF. The CDR3 DNA is TGTGCCAGCAGTTCTGACAGGGGGAATCAGCCCCAGCATTTT.

This clone has a single count. The V call is TRBV11-2, the J call TRBJ1-1; D is ambiguous. Between the trimmed V and J ends, which lost 5 bases and 10 bases, there was a span of 14 bases. The CDR3 is 12 amino acids. In germline, CDR1 is SGHAT, CDR2 FQNNGV. The CDR3 loop is CASSRNREPAFF. The CDR3 nucleotides are TGTGCCAGCAGCCGAAACCGGGAGCCAGCTTTCTTT.